The 2 T cell receptor beta chains reported below all come from one sample, sequenced in a study of siplizumab effects on memory and regulatory T cells. TCRdb keeps only in-frame clones here, not all; method: immunoSEQ multiplex PCR. Here the sample spans some 73,000 clones, just over 90% being singletons. The material sequenced was CD8+ T cells sorted from blood. Receptors were obtained from a human donor in good health.

This chain joins TRBV7-2 and TRBJ2-1; D remains unclear. The CDR3 runs 15 residues. CDR1 is SGHTA, CDR2 FQGNSA, per germline. Trimming left V 6 bases short and J 0 bases short, with 12 bases between. CDR3 region: CASSYNTNSYNEQFF. CDR3 DNA: TGTGCCAGCAGTTATAACACTAACTCCTACAATGAGCAGTTCTTC.

This chain connects TRBV4-1 to TRBJ2-2, with D perhaps TRBD2 (5 bases). There are 14 residues in the CDR3. The V gene's germline CDR1 is MGHRA and CDR2 YSYEKL. Trimming removed 8 bases from V and 2 bases from J, with 12 bases in between. The CDR3 loop is CASSLGINTGELFF. The CDR3 DNA sequence: TGCGCCAGCTCCCTCGGGATAAACACCGGGGAGCTGTTTTTT.